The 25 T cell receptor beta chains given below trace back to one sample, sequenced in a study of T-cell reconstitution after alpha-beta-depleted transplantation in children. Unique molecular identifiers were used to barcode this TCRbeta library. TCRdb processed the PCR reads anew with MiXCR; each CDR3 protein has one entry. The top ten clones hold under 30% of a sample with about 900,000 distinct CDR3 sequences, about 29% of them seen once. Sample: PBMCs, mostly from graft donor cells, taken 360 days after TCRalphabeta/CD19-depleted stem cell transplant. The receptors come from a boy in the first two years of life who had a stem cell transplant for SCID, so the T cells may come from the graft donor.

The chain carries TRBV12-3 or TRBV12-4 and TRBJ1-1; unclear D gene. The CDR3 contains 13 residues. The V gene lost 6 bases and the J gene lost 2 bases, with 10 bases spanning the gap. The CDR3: CASRYLVNTEAFF. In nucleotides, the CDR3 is TGTGCCAGCAGGTACCTGGTAAACACTGAAGCTTTCTTT.

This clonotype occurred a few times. CDR3 sequence (DNA): TGCGCCAGCAGCTTGGCACAGGGACTCCAAGAGACCCAGTACTTC. This sequence encodes CASSLAQGLQETQYF. J is TRBJ2-5 and V is TRBV5-1; D could derive from TRBD1 or TRBD2 (6 bases each). V lost 0 bases and J 1 base, leaving 10 bases between the germline ends. CDR3 size: 15 residues. Germline V CDR1 and CDR2: SGHRS, YFSETQ. Full variable domain (rest looked up from reference TRBV5-1 and TRBJ2-5): KAGVTQTPRYLIKTRGQQVTLSCSPISGHRSVSWYQQTPGQGLQFLFEYFSETQRNKGNFPGRFSGRQFSNSRSEMNVSTLELGDSALYLCASSLAQGLQETQYFGPGTRLLVL.

CDR3 residues: CASGVGGVRTDTQYF. In nucleotides, the CDR3 is TGTGCCAGCGGGGTCGGGGGGGTCCGCACAGATACGCAGTATTTT. This chain connects TRBV28 to TRBJ2-3, with 8 positions matching TRBD2. There are 15 residues in the CDR3. Germline assignment: CDR1 MDHEN and CDR2 SYDVKM. Trimming cost V 8 bases and J 1 base; bases outside gene matches: 8.

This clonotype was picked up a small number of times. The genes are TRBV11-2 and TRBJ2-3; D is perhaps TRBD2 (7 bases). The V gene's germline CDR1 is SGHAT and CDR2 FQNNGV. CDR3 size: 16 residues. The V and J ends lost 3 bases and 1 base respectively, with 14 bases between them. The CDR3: CASSFYAGAGTDTQYF. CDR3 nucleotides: TGTGCCAGCAGCTTCTATGCGGGGGCCGGCACAGATACGCAGTATTTT. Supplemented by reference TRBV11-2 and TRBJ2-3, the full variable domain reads EAGVAQSPRYKIIEKRQSVAFWCNPISGHATLYWYQQILGQGPKLLIQFQNNGVVDDSQLPKDRFSAERLKGVDSTLKIQPAKLEDSAVYLCASSFYAGAGTDTQYFGPGTRLTVL.

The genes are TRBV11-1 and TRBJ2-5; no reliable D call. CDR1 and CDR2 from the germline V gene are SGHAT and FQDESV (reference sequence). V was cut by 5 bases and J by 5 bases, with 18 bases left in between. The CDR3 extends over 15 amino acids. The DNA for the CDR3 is TGTGCCAGCAGCGTCTTCGGACCCTATGAGGAGACCCAGTACTTC. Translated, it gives CASSVFGPYEETQYF. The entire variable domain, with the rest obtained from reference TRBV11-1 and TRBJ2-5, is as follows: EAEVAQSPRYKITEKSQAVAFWCDPISGHATLYWYRQILGQGPELLVQFQDESVVDDSQLPKDRFSAERLKGVDSTLKIQPAELGDSAMYLCASSVFGPYEETQYFGPGTRLLVL.

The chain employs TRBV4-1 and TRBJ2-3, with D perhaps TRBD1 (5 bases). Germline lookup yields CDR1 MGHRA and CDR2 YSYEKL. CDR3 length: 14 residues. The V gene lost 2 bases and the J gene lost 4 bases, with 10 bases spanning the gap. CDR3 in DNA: TGCGCCAGCAGCCAAAGGCAGGGCCCAGATACGCAGTATTTT. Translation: CASSQRQGPDTQYF.

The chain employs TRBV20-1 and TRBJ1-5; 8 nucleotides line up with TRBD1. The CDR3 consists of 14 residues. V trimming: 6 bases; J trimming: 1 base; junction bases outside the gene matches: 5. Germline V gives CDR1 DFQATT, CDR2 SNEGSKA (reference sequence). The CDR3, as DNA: TGCAGTGCCCTGACAGGGGCCAGCAATCAGCCCCAGCATTTT. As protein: CSALTGASNQPQHF.

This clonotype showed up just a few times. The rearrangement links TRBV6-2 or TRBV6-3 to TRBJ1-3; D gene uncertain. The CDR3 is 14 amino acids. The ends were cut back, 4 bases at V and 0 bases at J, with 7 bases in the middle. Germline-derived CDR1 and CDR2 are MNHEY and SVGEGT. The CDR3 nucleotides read TGTGCCAGCAGTTCCGAGAGCTCTGGAAACACCATATATTTT. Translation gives CASSSESSGNTIYF.

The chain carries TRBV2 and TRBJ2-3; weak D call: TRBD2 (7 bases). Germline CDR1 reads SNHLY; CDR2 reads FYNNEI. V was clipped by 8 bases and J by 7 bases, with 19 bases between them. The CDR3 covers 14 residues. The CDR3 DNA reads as TGTGCCAGCCGACCCCGGGGGGCAGGGTATACGCAGTATTTT. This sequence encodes CASRPRGAGYTQYF.

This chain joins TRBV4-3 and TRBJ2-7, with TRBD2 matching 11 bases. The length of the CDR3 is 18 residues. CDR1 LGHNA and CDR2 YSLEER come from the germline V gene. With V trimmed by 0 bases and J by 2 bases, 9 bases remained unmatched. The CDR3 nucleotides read TGCGCCAGCAGCCAAGAAACTAGCGGGGGCCACACGACCTACGAGCAGTACTTC. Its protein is CASSQETSGGHTTYEQYF.

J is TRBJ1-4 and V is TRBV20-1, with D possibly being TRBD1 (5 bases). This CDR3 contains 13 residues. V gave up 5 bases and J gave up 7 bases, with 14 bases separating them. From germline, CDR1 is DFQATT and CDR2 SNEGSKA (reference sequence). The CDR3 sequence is CSAPKGKGEKLFF. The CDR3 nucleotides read TGCAGTGCTCCTAAGGGGAAGGGTGAAAAACTGTTTTTT.

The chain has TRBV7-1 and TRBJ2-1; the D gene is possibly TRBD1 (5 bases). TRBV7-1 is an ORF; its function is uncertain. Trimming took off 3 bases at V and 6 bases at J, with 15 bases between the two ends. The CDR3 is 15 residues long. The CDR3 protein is CASSSDRIPSNEQFF. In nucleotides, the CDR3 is TGTGCCAGCAGCTCTGACAGAATCCCGTCCAATGAGCAGTTCTTC.

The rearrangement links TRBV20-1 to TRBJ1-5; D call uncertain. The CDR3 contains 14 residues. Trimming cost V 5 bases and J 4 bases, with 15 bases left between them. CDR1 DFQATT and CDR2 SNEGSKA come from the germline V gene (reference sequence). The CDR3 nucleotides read TGCAGTGCTCTTGACCGGGAGAGAAATCAGCCCCAGCATTTT. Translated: CSALDRERNQPQHF.

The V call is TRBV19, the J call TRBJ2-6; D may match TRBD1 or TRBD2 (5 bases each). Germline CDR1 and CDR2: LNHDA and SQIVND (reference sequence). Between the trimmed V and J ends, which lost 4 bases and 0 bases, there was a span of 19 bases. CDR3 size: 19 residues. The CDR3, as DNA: TGTGCCAGTAGTAGTCGGGACCGACTATACCGCTCTGGGGCCAACGTCCTGACTTTC. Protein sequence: CASSSRDRLYRSGANVLTF.

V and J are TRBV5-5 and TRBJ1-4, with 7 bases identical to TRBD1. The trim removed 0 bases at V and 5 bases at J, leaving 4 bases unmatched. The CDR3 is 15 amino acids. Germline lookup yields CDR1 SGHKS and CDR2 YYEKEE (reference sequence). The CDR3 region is CASSLEGTENEKLFF. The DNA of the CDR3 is TGTGCCAGCAGCTTGGAGGGGACAGAGAATGAAAAACTGTTTTTT.

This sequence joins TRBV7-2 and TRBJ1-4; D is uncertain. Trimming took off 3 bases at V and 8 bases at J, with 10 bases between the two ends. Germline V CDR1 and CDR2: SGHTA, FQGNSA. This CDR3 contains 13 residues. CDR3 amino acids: CASSLGPVEKLFF. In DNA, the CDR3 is TGTGCCAGCAGCTTGGGTCCGGTCGAAAAACTGTTTTTT.

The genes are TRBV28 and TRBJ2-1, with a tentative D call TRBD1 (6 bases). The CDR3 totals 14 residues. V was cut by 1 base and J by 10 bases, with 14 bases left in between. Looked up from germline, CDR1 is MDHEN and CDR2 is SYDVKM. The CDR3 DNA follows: TGTGCCAGCAGTTTATTGAACAGGGCGCAGGAGCAGTTCTTC. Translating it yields CASSLLNRAQEQFF.

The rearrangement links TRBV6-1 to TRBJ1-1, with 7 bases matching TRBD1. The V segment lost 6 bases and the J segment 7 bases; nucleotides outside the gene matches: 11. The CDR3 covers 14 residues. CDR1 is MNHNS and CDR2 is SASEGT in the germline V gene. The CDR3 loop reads CASSPINRGGEAFF. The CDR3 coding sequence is TGTGCCAGCAGCCCTATCAACAGGGGTGGTGAAGCTTTCTTT.

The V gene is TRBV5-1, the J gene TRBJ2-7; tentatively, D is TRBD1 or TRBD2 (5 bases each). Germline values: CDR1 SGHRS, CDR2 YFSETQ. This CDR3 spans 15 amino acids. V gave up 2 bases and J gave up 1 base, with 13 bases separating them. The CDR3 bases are TGCGCCAGCAGCTTCTATGGGACGGGGTCCTACGAGCAGTACTTC. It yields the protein CASSFYGTGSYEQYF.

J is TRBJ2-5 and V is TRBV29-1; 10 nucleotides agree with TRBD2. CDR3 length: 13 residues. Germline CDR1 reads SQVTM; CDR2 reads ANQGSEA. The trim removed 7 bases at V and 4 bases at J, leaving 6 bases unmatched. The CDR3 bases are TGCAGCGCCAGGACTAGCGGTCGAGAGACCCAGTACTTC. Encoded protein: CSARTSGRETQYF.

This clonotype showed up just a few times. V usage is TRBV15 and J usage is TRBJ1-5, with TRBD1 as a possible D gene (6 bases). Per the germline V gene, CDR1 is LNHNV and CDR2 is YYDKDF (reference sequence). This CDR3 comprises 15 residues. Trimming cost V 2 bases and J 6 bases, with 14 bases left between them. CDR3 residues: CATSRSGDVGQPQHF. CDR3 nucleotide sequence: TGTGCCACCAGCAGATCAGGGGATGTGGGTCAGCCCCAGCATTTT.

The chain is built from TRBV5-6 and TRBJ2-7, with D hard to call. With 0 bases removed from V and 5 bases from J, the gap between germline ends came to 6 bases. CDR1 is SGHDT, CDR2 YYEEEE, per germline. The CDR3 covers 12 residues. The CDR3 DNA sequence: TGTGCCAGCAGCTTGGAGGTCGACGAGCAGTACTTC. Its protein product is CASSLEVDEQYF.

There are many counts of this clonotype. For the CDR3, the DNA is TGCGCCAGCAGCTTGAGTTCTAGCGGGGGCCGGACAGATACGCAGTATTTT. This gives the protein CASSLSSSGGRTDTQYF. This chain connects TRBV5-1 to TRBJ2-3; 10 bases match TRBD2. Germline CDR1 is SGHRS and CDR2 is YFSETQ. V lost 1 base, J lost 3 bases, and 8 bases stayed unmatched. The CDR3 is made up of 17 amino acids.

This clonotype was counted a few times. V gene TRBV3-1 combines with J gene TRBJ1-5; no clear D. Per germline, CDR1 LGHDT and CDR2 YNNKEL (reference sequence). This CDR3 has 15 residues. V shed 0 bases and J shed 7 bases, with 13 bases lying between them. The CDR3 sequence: CASSQEVGRAQPQHF. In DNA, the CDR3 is TGTGCCAGCAGCCAAGAGGTGGGGAGGGCACAGCCCCAGCATTTT.

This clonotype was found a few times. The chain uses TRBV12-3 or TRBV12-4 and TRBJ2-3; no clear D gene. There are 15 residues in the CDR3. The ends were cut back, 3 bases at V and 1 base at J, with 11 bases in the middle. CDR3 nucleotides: TGTGCCAGCAGTTTCGAGGAAATAGGCACAGATACGCAGTATTTT. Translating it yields CASSFEEIGTDTQYF.